The T cell receptor beta chain under discussion was sequenced for a study of blood T cells in healthy people across ages. The germline CDR1 and CDR2 sequences are SGHTA and FQGTGA. This CDR3 region has 14 residues. Trimming stripped 0 bases from V and 5 bases from J, with 10 bases between. Each sample provided at least 6 micrograms of extracted total RNA. Sample-barcoded 5' priming and a J-beta primer mix drove a second PCR of roughly 7 to 11 cycles. TCRdb called the 5' RACE reads again in MiXCR, with one record for every CDR3 protein. The sample shows 1,800,000 or so distinct CDR3 sequences, roughly 43% of them seen only once.

This TCR came from a human donor in good health. The chain links TRBV7-3 to TRBJ1-1, with D maybe TRBD1 (5 bases). Sequencing input: blood. The CDR3 region is CASSLTGGQTEAFF. The CDR3, as DNA: TGTGCCAGCAGCTTAACGGGGGGTCAGACTGAAGCTTTCTTT.